These T cell receptor beta chains were read from a single sample in a study of blood T cell repertoires in COVID-19. This table comes from immunoSEQ multiplex PCR, and its TCRdb copy is limited to in-frame clones, with some not included. This sample has roughly 230,000 clones, with roughly 87% found just once. Sequenced input: peripheral blood. Receptor source: a woman in her thirties or forties who had recovered from COVID-19. Each CDR3 is given with its conserved first and last residue. A D gene is named only where the DNA matches it firmly. Not all rows give a size; the values are once, few, many and, for expanded clones, a class.

clone_size	v_call	d_call	j_call	cdr3_nt	cdr3_aa
NA	TRBV15	NA	TRBJ2-1	TGTGCCACCAGCAGGGAACCACGGGGCAATGAGCAGTTCTTC	CATSREPRGNEQFF
NA	TRBV2	NA	TRBJ2-3	TGTGCCAGCAGAATGGTAGTCCCAAACACAGATACGCAGTATTTT	CASRMVVPNTDTQYF
NA	TRBV6-1	TRBD1	TRBJ1-1	TGTGCCAGCAGAGACAGGACAGGGTTGAACACTGAAGCTTTCTTT	CASRDRTGLNTEAFF
NA	TRBV27	NA	TRBJ1-5	TGTGCCAGCAGTTTAAGGGGAAGGTATAGCAATCAGCCCCAGCATTTT	CASSLRGRYSNQPQHF
NA	TRBV5-5	NA	TRBJ1-1	TGTGCCAGCAGCTTGAGGGGGAACACTGAAGCTTTCTTT	CASSLRGNTEAFF
NA	TRBV19	TRBD1	TRBJ1-1	TGTGCCAGTAGTATGGGGACAGAGAACACTGAAGCTTTCTTT	CASSMGTENTEAFF
NA	TRBV7-9	TRBD1	TRBJ1-2	TGTGCCAGCAGCTTCCGGGACAGGGCTAACTATGGCTACACCTTC	CASSFRDRANYGYTF
NA	TRBV11-3	NA	TRBJ1-4	TGTGCCAGCAGCTGGAACAGCGGAGATAATGAAAAACTGTTTTTT	CASSWNSGDNEKLFF
NA	TRBV2	TRBD1	TRBJ2-2	TGTGCCAGCAGGGGGGACAGGGCATCCACCGGGGAGCTGTTTTTT	CASRGDRASTGELFF
once	TRBV5-1	NA	TRBJ1-2	TGCGCCAGCAGCTTCCAAAACACCGGGAGCCTTAACTATGGCTACACCTTC	CASSFQNTGSLNYGYTF